Following are 16 T cell receptor beta chains from one sample sequenced in a study of regulatory T cells in long-lasting Graves disease. This sample's time point: persistent/refractory GD, antithyroid drugs over 5 years with positive TRAb. PBMC-extracted RNA yielded the TCR library. Building the TCR beta libraries relied on iRepertoire HTBI primers, and CDR3 regions underwent Arm-PCR. TCRdb analysed the multiplex PCR reads with MiXCR anew, one entry per CDR3 protein. The top ten clones hold approximately 30% of a sample with 350,000 to 450,000 distinct CDR3 sequences, around 23% of them seen once. The material was peripheral blood mononuclear cells (PBMCs), obtained when the disease was refractory, from a patient treated with antithyroid drugs. Receptor source: a woman aged 35 to 49 with Graves disease.

This clonotype was found many times. The chain uses TRBV20-1 and TRBJ2-5; 10 bases line up with TRBD2. The length of the CDR3 is 15 residues. V lost 4 bases and J lost 5; bases outside the gene matches: 10. Looked up from germline, CDR1 is DFQATT and CDR2 is SNEGSKA (reference sequence). In DNA form, the CDR3 reads TGCAGTGCTAACACAGCGGGAGGGCCCGGGGAGACCCAGTACTTC. Amino acid sequence: CSANTAGGPGETQYF.

The genes are TRBV3-1 and TRBJ2-7; D unclear. The germline V gene encodes CDR1 LGHDT and CDR2 YNNKEL (reference sequence). Trimming stripped 3 bases from V and 3 bases from J, with 9 bases between. The CDR3 is 13 amino acids. The CDR3: CASSHSGNYEQYF. The CDR3 DNA follows: TGTGCCAGCAGCCATTCTGGCAACTACGAGCAGTACTTC.

This clonotype was detected ten times or more. The V gene is TRBV28, the J gene TRBJ1-4, with 9 nucleotides matching TRBD1. With V trimmed by 6 bases and J by 7 bases, 6 bases remained unmatched. Germline CDR1 and CDR2: MDHEN and SYDVKM. This CDR3 is built from 14 residues. The CDR3 DNA follows: TGTGCCAGCAGCCGGGGGACAGGGATTGAAAAACTGTTTTTT. Protein product: CASSRGTGIEKLFF.

This clonotype was counted at least ten times. The chain couples TRBV10-3 to TRBJ2-5; 9 nucleotides match TRBD2. J was trimmed by 5 bases and V by 9 bases; bases with no gene match: 7. Germline CDR1 is ENHRY and CDR2 is SYGVKD. This CDR3 region has 13 residues. The CDR3 region has the DNA TGTGCCATTACGTGGCGGGAGGGGGAGACCCAGTACTTC. Amino acids: CAITWREGETQYF.

This chain uses TRBV20-1 with TRBJ1-4, with D uncertain. V was shortened by 5 bases and J by 4 bases, with 14 bases between the two germline ends. The CDR3 has 14 amino acids. The V gene's germline CDR1 is DFQATT and CDR2 SNEGSKA (reference sequence). The CDR3 region is CSAPYSPDNEKLFF. CDR3 sequence (DNA): TGCAGTGCTCCGTACAGTCCGGATAATGAAAAACTGTTTTTT.

This clonotype showed up many times. The CDR3 protein is CASSASRTGSPAGAETQYF. CDR3 bases: TGTGCCAGCAGCGCCAGCAGGACAGGGTCTCCAGCGGGTGCAGAGACCCAGTACTTC. The genes are TRBV11-2 and TRBJ2-5; TRBD1 agrees at 8 bases. CDR3 length: 19 amino acids. Trimming took 5 bases from V and 4 from J; bases not matched to a gene: 21. CDR1 SGHAT and CDR2 FQNNGV come from the germline V gene.

This clonotype was seen a few times. The chain recombines TRBV2 with TRBJ2-1; D is unresolved. In germline, CDR1 is SNHLY, CDR2 FYNNEI. Trimming left V 4 bases short and J 5 bases short, with 15 bases between. CDR3 length: 15 residues. The CDR3 bases are TGTGCCAGCAGTGGGGATGGGCAGGATCACAATGAGCAGTTCTTC. This codes for CASSGDGQDHNEQFF.

This clonotype was seen only a few times. This chain connects TRBV10-2 to TRBJ2-7; no firm D call. Trimming left V 2 bases short and J 9 bases short, with 17 bases between. The CDR3 totals 14 residues. In germline, CDR1 is WSHSY, CDR2 SAAADI. CDR3 sequence reads: CASSEPGGPLRQYF. The CDR3 DNA follows: TGCGCCAGCAGTGAGCCGGGCGGCCCACTAAGGCAGTACTTC.

In its sample, this clonotype was seen a few times. CDR3: CASSPLDRATEAFF. DNA for the CDR3: TGTGCCAGCTCACCACTTGACAGGGCCACTGAAGCTTTCTTT. The chain joins TRBV18 to TRBJ1-1; 7 bases fit TRBD1. The CDR3 length is 14 residues. Germline CDR1 KGHSH, CDR2 LQKENI. V lost 1 base, J lost 4 bases, and 3 bases stayed unmatched.

This clonotype was counted many times. The V call is TRBV6-1, the J call TRBJ2-2; tentatively, D is TRBD1 (6 bases). This CDR3 spans 14 amino acids. Germline CDR1 reads MNHNS; CDR2 reads SASEGT. The V end lost 10 bases, the J end lost 3 bases, and 15 bases lay between the germline ends. CDR3 amino acids: CAIKGGPHTGELFF. The CDR3 DNA sequence: TGTGCCATAAAAGGGGGACCCCACACCGGGGAGCTGTTTTTT.

This clonotype has ten or more counts. This sequence joins TRBV6-1 and TRBJ2-7; the match to TRBD1 covers 8 bases. The CDR3 contains 15 residues. CDR1 MNHNS and CDR2 SASEGT come from the germline V gene. With 2 bases clipped from V and 0 bases from J, the junction kept 3 bases outside the gene matches. In DNA, the CDR3 is TGTGCCAGCAGTGAATGGGGACAGGACTCCTACGAGCAGTACTTC. It translates to CASSEWGQDSYEQYF.

This clonotype was counted many times. The J gene is TRBJ1-4, the V gene TRBV7-2; D not resolved. V was trimmed by 3 bases and J by 0 bases, leaving 8 bases between them. The length of the CDR3 is 15 residues. Germline CDR1 reads SGHTA; CDR2 reads FQGNSA. The CDR3 sequence: CASSLSVTTNEKLFF. The CDR3 bases are TGTGCCAGCAGCTTGAGCGTGACAACTAATGAAAAACTGTTTTTT. Together with reference TRBV7-2 and TRBJ1-4, the CDR3 gives the full variable domain: GAGVSQSPSNKVTEKGKDVELRCDPISGHTALYWYRQSLGQGLEFLIYFQGNSAPDKSGLPSDRFSAERTGGSVSTLTIQRTQQEDSAVYLCASSLSVTTNEKLFFGSGTQLSVL.

Points on this clonotype: This may stem from a read error, because a much larger clone lies one nucleotide away. The CDR3, as DNA: TGTGCCAGCAGTTACTCGTGGGGTTTCGGGAAGACCCAGTACTTC. This translates into CASSYSWGFGKTQYF. The chain is built from TRBV6-2 or TRBV6-3 and TRBJ2-5, with D perhaps TRBD2 (5 bases). This CDR3 is built from 15 residues. Germline CDR1 is MNHEY and CDR2 is SVGEGT. V lost 0 bases and J 6 bases, leaving 14 bases between the germline ends.

The chain couples TRBV6-1 to TRBJ2-3; D not resolved. The CDR3 is 14 amino acids. The germline gives CDR1 MNHNS, CDR2 SASEGT. V lost 5 bases to trimming and J lost 0 bases, with 9 bases between them. The CDR3 spells CASSPYSSTDTQYF. In DNA, the CDR3 is TGTGCCAGCAGTCCTTACAGCAGCACAGATACGCAGTATTTT.

The table lists this clonotype with a count of one. The chain couples TRBV28 to TRBJ2-2; the match to TRBD2 covers 7 bases. There are 16 residues in the CDR3. Germline-derived CDR1 and CDR2 are MDHEN and SYDVKM. After removal of 3 bases from V and 5 bases from J, the junction contained 9 bases not matched to a gene. CDR3 residues: CASSFLRGSFTGELFF. The CDR3 DNA reads as TGTGCCAGCAGTTTCTTGCGCGGGAGTTTTACCGGGGAGCTGTTTTTT. Together with reference TRBV28 and TRBJ2-2, the CDR3 gives the full variable domain: DVKVTQSSRYLVKRTGEKVFLECVQDMDHENMFWYRQDPGLGLRLIYFSYDVKMKEKGDIPEGYSVSREKKERFSLILESASTNQTSMYLCASSFLRGSFTGELFFGEGSRLTVL.

This clonotype was recorded many times. The J gene is TRBJ2-5, the V gene TRBV9; D might be TRBD1 (5 bases). Germline V gene sequence: CDR1 SGDLS, CDR2 YYNGEE. The CDR3 length is 15 residues. Trimming left V 0 bases short and J 1 base short, with 10 bases between. DNA of the CDR3: TGTGCCAGCAGCGTAGGACAGATTACCCAAGAGACCCAGTACTTC. Translating it yields CASSVGQITQETQYF.